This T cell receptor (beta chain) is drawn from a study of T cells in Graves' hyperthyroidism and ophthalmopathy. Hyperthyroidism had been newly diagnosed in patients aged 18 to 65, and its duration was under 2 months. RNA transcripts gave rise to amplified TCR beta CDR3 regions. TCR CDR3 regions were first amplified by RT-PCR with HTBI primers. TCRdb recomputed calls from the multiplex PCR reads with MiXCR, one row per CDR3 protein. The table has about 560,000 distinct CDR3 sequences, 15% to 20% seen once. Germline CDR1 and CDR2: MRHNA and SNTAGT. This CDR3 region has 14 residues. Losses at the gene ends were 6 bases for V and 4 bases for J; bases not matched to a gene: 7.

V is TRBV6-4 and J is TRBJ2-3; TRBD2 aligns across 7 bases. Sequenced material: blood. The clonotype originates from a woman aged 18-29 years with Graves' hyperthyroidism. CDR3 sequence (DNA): TGTGCCAGCAGCGCGGGAGTACGAGCAGATACGCAGTATTTT. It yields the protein CASSAGVRADTQYF.